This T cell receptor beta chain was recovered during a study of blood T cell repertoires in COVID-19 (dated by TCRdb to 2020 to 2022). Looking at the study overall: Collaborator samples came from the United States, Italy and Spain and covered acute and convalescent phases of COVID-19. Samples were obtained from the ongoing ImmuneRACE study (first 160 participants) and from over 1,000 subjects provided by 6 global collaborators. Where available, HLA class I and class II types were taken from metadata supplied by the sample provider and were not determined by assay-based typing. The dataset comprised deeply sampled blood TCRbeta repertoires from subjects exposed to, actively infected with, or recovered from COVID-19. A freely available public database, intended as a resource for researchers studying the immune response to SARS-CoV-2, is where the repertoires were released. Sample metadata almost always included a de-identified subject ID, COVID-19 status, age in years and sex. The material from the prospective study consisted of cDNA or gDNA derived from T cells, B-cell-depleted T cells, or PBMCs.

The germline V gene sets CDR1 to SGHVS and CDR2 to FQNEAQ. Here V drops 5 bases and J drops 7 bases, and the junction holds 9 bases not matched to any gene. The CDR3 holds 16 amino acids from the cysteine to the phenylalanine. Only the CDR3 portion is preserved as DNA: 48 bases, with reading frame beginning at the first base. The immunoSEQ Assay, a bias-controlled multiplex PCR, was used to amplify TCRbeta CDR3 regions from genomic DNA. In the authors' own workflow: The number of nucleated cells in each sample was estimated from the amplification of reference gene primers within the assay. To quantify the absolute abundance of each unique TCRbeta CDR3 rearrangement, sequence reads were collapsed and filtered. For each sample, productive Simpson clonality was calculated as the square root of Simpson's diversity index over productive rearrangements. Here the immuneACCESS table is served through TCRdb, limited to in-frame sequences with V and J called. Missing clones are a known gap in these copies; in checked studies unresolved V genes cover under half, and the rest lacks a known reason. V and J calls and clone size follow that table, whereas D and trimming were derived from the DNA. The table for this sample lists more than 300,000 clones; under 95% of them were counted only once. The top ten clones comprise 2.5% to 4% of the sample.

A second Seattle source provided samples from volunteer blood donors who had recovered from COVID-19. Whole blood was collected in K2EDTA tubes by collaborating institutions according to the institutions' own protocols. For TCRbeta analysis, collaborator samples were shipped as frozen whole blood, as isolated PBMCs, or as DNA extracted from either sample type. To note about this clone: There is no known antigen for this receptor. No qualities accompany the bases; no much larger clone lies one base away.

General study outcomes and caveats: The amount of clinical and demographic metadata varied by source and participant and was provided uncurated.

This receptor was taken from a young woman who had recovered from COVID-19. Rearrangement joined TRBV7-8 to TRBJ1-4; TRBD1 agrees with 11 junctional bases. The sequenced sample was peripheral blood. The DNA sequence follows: TGTGCCAGCAGCCCGGGACAGGGGGTCGAATGTGAAAAACTGTTTTTT. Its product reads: CASSPGQGVECEKLFF. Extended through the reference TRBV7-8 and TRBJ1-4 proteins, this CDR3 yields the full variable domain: GAGVSQSPRYKVAKRGQDVALRCDPISGHVSLFWYQQALGQGPEFLTYFQNEAQLDKSGLPSDRFFAERPEGSVSTLKIQRTQQEDSAVYLCASSPGQGVECEKLFFGSGTQLSVL.